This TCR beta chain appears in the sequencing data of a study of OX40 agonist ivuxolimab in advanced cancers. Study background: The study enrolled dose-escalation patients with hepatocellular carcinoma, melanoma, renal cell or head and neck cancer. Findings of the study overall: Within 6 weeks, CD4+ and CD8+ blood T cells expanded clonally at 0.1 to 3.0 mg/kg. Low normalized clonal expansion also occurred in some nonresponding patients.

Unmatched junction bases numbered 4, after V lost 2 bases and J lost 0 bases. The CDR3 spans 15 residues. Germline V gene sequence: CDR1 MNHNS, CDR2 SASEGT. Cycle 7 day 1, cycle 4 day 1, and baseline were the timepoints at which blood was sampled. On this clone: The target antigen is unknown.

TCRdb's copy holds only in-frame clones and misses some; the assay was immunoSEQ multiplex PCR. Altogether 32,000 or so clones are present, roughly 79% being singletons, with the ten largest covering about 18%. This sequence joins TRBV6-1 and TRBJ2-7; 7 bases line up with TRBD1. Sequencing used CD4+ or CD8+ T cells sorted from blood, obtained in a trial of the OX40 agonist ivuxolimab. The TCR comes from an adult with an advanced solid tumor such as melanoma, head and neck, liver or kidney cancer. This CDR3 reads CASSETGTDSYEQYF. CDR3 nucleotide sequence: TGTGCCAGCAGTGAAACCGGGACAGACTCCTACGAGCAGTACTTC.